The 2 T cell receptor beta chains below come from one sample, sequenced in a study of T cell responses to AZD1222 COVID-19 vaccine. TCRdb's copy holds only in-frame clones and misses some; the assay was immunoSEQ multiplex PCR. The repertoire holds about 140,000 clones, with 70% to 90% as singletons. The sample was peripheral blood, taken on day 0 of AZD1222 vaccination. Receptors originate from an adult in good health.

This chain uses TRBV27 with TRBJ2-7, with D possibly being TRBD1 (6 bases). Trimming stripped 2 bases from V and 4 bases from J, with 9 bases between. This CDR3 region has 13 residues. CDR1 is MNHEY and CDR2 is SMNVEV in the germline V gene (reference sequence). The CDR3 loop is CASSLSTGYEQYF. In DNA, the CDR3 is TGTGCCAGCAGTTTAAGTACAGGGTACGAGCAGTACTTC.

About this clone: A read error may produce the germline difference seen at one junction end. CDR3 nucleotides: TGTGCCAGCATCCCGGCTGGGCTAGGCCGGAACTCTGGCTACACCTTC. Protein: CASIPAGLGRNSGYTF. The chain combines TRBV11-2 with TRBJ1-2; D not certain. CDR1 and CDR2 from the germline V gene are SGHAT and FQNNGV. CDR3 length equals 16 residues.